The T cell receptor (beta chain) under discussion was sequenced for a study of shared clonotypes between healthy human individuals. Study results and limitations: It was only blood that was sampled, and tissue repertoires likely differ. Relative to their counterparts shared across all four donors, non-shared clonotypes exhibited diminished generation probabilities.

CD4+ cells underwent separation, giving CD45RA+ naive and CD45RA-negative memory subsets. This was a deep-level run. Generated by immunoSEQ multiplex PCR, the TCRdb table keeps only in-frame clones and is missing some. The sample lists over a million clones; roughly 95% were seen once. Trimming stripped 1 base from V and 5 bases from J, with 15 bases between. The CDR3 contains 15 residues. CDR1 and CDR2 from the germline V gene are SGHDT and YYEEEE. With regard to this clone: The target antigen is unknown.

This chain links TRBV5-6 with TRBJ2-5, with D unclear. The material sequenced was naive CD4+ T cells sorted from blood. Noted subset: CD45RA+ positively selected. The receptor comes from a man aged 25-45 years in good health. CDR3 bases: TGTGCCAGCAGCTTGCCGGACCCGATTAGGGAGACCCAGTACTTC. Protein sequence: CASSLPDPIRETQYF.